The sequence of this T cell receptor beta chain was determined in a study of neurological immune-mediated disorders. Regarding the study as a whole: Phylogenetic grouping assigned the repertoires of 18 of 34 multiple sclerosis patients to one related-CDR3 cluster, which constitutes a possible signature.

Per the germline V gene, CDR1 is SGHAT and CDR2 is FQNNGV. CDR3 length equals 15 residues. Trimming removed 5 bases at V and 4 bases at J, with 15 bases between. This clonotype was counted ten times or more. What it binds is unknown. The authors made cDNA by 5'RACE with 10-nucleotide random UMIs. TCRdb used MiXCR to reprocess the 5' RACE reads, holding one entry per CDR3 protein. The sample carries 90,000 to 100,000 distinct CDR3 sequences, 3.5% recorded once. A total of 2 million PBMCs stored at -80 degrees C provided the unsorted libraries. The source of this sequence is a woman under 30 with multiple sclerosis. Sequencing input: PBMCs. V is TRBV11-2 and J is TRBJ2-1; D might be TRBD1 or TRBD2, each matching 5 bases. CDR3 in DNA: TGTGCCAGCAGCCCCGGGACGGGTTCTTACAATGAGCAGTTCTTC. This translates into CASSPGTGSYNEQFF.